This T cell receptor beta chain was documented in a study of blood T cell repertoires in COVID-19 (TCRdb year 2020). For the study in its entirety: Collaborator samples came from the United States, Italy and Spain and covered acute and convalescent phases of COVID-19. A freely available public database, intended as a resource for researchers studying the immune response to SARS-CoV-2, is where the repertoires were released. The samples were drawn from two sources: the first 160 participants of the ongoing ImmuneRACE study, and 1,254 subjects contributed by 6 global collaborators. The prospective study material was composed of cDNA or gDNA derived from T cells, B-cell-depleted T cells, or PBMCs. HLA class I and class II types, where available, came from metadata supplied by the sample provider rather than from assay-based typing. Subjects who had been exposed to COVID-19, were actively infected with it, or had recovered from it provided the deeply sampled blood TCRbeta repertoires that made up the dataset. A de-identified subject ID, COVID-19 status, age in years and sex were almost always included in the sample metadata.

V loses 1 base, J loses 0 bases, and the germline ends lie 19 bases apart. The CDR3 measures 19 amino acids from cysteine to phenylalanine. Only the CDR3 region is kept as DNA, spanning 57 bases read in frame from base 1. In the germline V gene (reference sequence), CDR1 corresponds to SEHNR and CDR2 to FQNEAQ. The collaborating institutions used their own protocols to collect whole blood in K2EDTA tubes. Collaborator samples were shipped for TCRbeta analysis as frozen whole blood, isolated PBMCs, or DNA extracted from either sample type. General study outcomes and caveats: The quantity of clinical and demographic metadata differed by source and by participant and was supplied without curation.

TCRbeta CDR3 regions were amplified from genomic DNA by means of the immunoSEQ Assay, a bias-controlled multiplex PCR. The authors processed their data as follows. The number of nucleated cells in each sample was estimated from the amplification of reference gene primers within the assay. To quantify the absolute abundance of each unique TCRbeta CDR3 rearrangement, sequence reads were collapsed and filtered. Productive Simpson clonality was computed per sample as the square root of Simpson's diversity index over productive rearrangements. The table comes from immuneACCESS by way of TCRdb, which keeps in-frame sequences with V and J called. Part of the clones is missing from these tables; in studies checked, under half for an unresolved V gene and the rest for unknown reasons. The D gene and trimming were derived from the DNA, and the V and J assignments and clone size from that table. The sample yields 30,000 to 35,000 clones; more than 60% were counted once. About 15% of the sample comes from the top ten.

This clone appeared a few times. Its antigen specificity is not known. The record has no base qualities; no much larger clone is one base away. Sequencing was performed on peripheral blood. The source is a man at least 80 years old with active or convalescent COVID-19. The sequence joins TRBV7-9 to TRBJ1-3; a tentative D match to TRBD1 spans 6 bases. DNA sequence: TGTGCCAGCAGCTTAGAGAAAGGGACAACTTGGCTCTCTGGAAACACCATATATTTT. Its translation is CASSLEKGTTWLSGNTIYF.